The present TCR beta chain was sequenced within a study of blood T cell repertoires in COVID-19. Study-wide context: Samples taken during acute and convalescent COVID-19 were collected in the United States, Italy and Spain.

The protocol was immunoSEQ multiplex PCR, while the TCRdb copy is restricted to in-frame clones and leaves out a portion. The sample consists of about 370,000 clones, 75% to 90% of them appearing once. Germline V gives CDR1 MNHEY, CDR2 SMNVEV (reference sequence). The length of the CDR3 is 17 residues. Losses at the gene ends were 2 bases for V and 6 bases for J; bases not matched to a gene: 9. Membership in each cohort depended on participant-reported clinical history. This receptor was identified in a man younger than 35 who had recovered from COVID-19. Sequenced material: PBMCs or T cells enriched from blood (not recorded which). The chain couples TRBV27 to TRBJ2-1; 11 bases are a match to TRBD2. CDR3 nucleotide sequence: TGTGCCAGCAGTTTAAGGGTAGCGGGAGGGGTCCCCAATGAGCAGTTCTTC. Protein: CASSLRVAGGVPNEQFF.